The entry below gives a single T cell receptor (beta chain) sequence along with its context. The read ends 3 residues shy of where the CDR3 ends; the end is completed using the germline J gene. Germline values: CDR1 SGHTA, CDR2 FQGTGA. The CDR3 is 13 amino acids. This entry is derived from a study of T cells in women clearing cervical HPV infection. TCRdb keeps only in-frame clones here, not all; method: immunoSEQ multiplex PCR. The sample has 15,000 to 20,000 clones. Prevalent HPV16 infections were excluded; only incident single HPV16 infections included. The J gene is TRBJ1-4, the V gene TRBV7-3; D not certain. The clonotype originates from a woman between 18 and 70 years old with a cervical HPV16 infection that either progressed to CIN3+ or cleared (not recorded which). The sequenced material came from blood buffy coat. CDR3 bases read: TGTGCCAGCAGCTTAGCAGGAGCCAACGTA. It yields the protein CASSLAGANV. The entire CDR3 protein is CASSLAGANVLFF.